One sample yielded the 27 T cell receptor beta chains listed below, sequenced in a study of T-cell reconstitution after alpha-beta-depleted transplantation in children. Unique molecular identifiers were built into the TCRbeta library. TCRdb processed the PCR reads anew with MiXCR; each CDR3 protein has one entry. Altogether around 380,000 distinct CDR3 sequences are present, about a tenth being singletons, with the ten largest covering about 5%. This material consisted of PBMCs from the stem cell graft donor, taken from the stem cell graft. The origin of the receptors is a human donor who donated a stem cell graft to a child with acute myeloid leukemia.

This chain connects TRBV20-1 to TRBJ2-4, with D perhaps TRBD1 (6 bases). Germline-derived CDR1 and CDR2 are DFQATT and SNEGSKA (reference sequence). Trimming took 3 bases from V and 5 from J, leaving 8 bases between them. This CDR3 has 12 amino acids. In DNA form, the CDR3 reads TGCAGTGCTAGTGGGGGCCAAAACATTCAGTACTTC. Protein product: CSASGGQNIQYF.

The chain recombines TRBV5-1 with TRBJ2-1; 9 bases map to TRBD2. Germline CDR1 and CDR2: SGHRS and YFSETQ. The CDR3 runs 16 residues. J was trimmed by 3 bases and V by 0 bases; bases with no gene match: 4. The DNA for the CDR3 is TGCGCCAGCAGCTTGGTTGGCGGGAGGGTCTACAATGAGCAGTTCTTC. It encodes CASSLVGGRVYNEQFF.

This clonotype occurred many times. The chain carries TRBV5-1 and TRBJ2-5, with no clear D. The CDR3 covers 13 residues. The V and J ends lost 0 bases and 5 bases respectively, with 8 bases between them. Per germline, CDR1 SGHRS and CDR2 YFSETQ. In nucleotides, the CDR3 is TGCGCCAGCAGCTTGGCCACGAGGGAGACCCAGTACTTC. It yields the protein CASSLATRETQYF.

This chain links TRBV7-9 with TRBJ1-6, with D hard to call. Germline CDR1 SEHNR, CDR2 FQNEAQ (reference sequence). Deletions cut 9 bases from V and 13 bases from J, with 10 bases between. This CDR3 is built from 10 residues. The CDR3 nucleotides are TGTGCCAGACCTCGGGTCCCCCTCCACTTT. This sequence encodes CARPRVPLHF.

This clonotype showed up just a few times. The chain recombines TRBV6-2 or TRBV6-3 with TRBJ2-1; 7 positions match TRBD2. This CDR3 contains 13 residues. Germline CDR1 is MNHEY and CDR2 is SVGEGT. The junction had 5 bases not matched to a gene; V was cut back by 7 bases and J by 5 bases. CDR3 nucleotide sequence: TGTGCCAGCACTTTCGGGGGGAACAATGAGCAGTTCTTC. As protein: CASTFGGNNEQFF.

The CDR3 sequence: CASSLATSAEETQYF. DNA of the CDR3: TGCGCCAGCAGCTTGGCGACTAGCGCAGAAGAGACCCAGTACTTC. The V call is TRBV5-1, the J call TRBJ2-5; 8 nucleotides line up with TRBD2. This CDR3 has 15 residues. The V gene's germline CDR1 is SGHRS and CDR2 YFSETQ. V lost 0 bases, J lost 3 bases, and 4 bases stayed unmatched.

This clonotype was seen a few times. The chain couples TRBV6-2 or TRBV6-3 to TRBJ2-7, with D unresolved. With 6 bases removed from V and 3 bases from J, the gap between germline ends came to 24 bases. The CDR3 loop spans 17 amino acids. Germline CDR1 MNHEY, CDR2 SVGEGT. The CDR3 DNA is TGTGCCAGCAGGGCACACACTCCCTTCTTGGGGAACTACGAGCAGTACTTC. Translating it yields CASRAHTPFLGNYEQYF.

V is TRBV5-1 and J is TRBJ1-5; D uncertain. Trimming left V 2 bases short and J 5 bases short, with 5 bases between. CDR1 and CDR2 (germline): SGHRS, YFSETQ. CDR3 size: 12 residues. The CDR3 region is CASSFPHQPQHF. The CDR3, as DNA: TGCGCCAGCAGCTTTCCGCATCAGCCCCAGCATTTT. Full variable domain (outside the CDR3, taken from reference TRBV5-1 and TRBJ1-5): KAGVTQTPRYLIKTRGQQVTLSCSPISGHRSVSWYQQTPGQGLQFLFEYFSETQRNKGNFPGRFSGRQFSNSRSEMNVSTLELGDSALYLCASSFPHQPQHFGDGTRLSIL.

This sequence joins TRBV6-1 and TRBJ2-5, with D perhaps TRBD1 (6 bases). This CDR3 has 16 amino acids. V was cut by 9 bases and J by 4 bases, with 24 bases left in between. Germline CDR1 MNHNS, CDR2 SASEGT. The CDR3 loop is CASRSDSGGDRETQYF. DNA for the CDR3: TGTGCCAGTAGGTCGGACAGTGGGGGAGATCGAGAGACCCAGTACTTC.

This clonotype was found a few times. V and J are TRBV20-1 and TRBJ2-3; TRBD2 aligns across 11 bases. From germline, CDR1 is DFQATT and CDR2 SNEGSKA (reference sequence). The CDR3 totals 15 residues. The V segment lost 5 bases and the J segment 6 bases; nucleotides outside the gene matches: 10. The CDR3 sequence: CSAAGTSGLADTQYF. CDR3 nucleotide sequence: TGCAGTGCTGCTGGGACTAGCGGACTGGCGGATACGCAGTATTTT.

This chain connects TRBV5-1 to TRBJ2-5, with 12 bases fitting TRBD2. After removal of 3 bases from V and 4 bases from J, the junction contained 7 bases not matched to a gene. Germline CDR1 is SGHRS and CDR2 is YFSETQ. CDR3 length: 16 amino acids. CDR3 DNA sequence: TGCGCCAGCAGCTCGGCGACTAGCGGGAGAGGAGAGACCCAGTACTTC. As protein: CASSSATSGRGETQYF.

This chain's CDR3 is CASSQSGFYNEQFF. Here the CDR3 DNA reads TGTGCCAGCAGCCAATCGGGGTTCTACAATGAGCAGTTCTTC. The chain recombines TRBV3-1 with TRBJ2-1; a possible D gene is TRBD2 (5 bases). Per the germline V gene, CDR1 is LGHDT and CDR2 is YNNKEL (reference sequence). This CDR3 has 14 amino acids. The V and J ends lost 2 bases and 3 bases respectively, with 8 bases between them.

Of note for this clonotype: Germline and junction disagree at one end, which may indicate a read error. The gene calls are TRBV12-5 and TRBJ2-2; D could derive from TRBD1 or TRBD2 (5 bases each). CDR1 is LGHNT and CDR2 is FRNRAP in the germline V gene. The CDR3 is 15 residues long. The CDR3 nucleotides are TGTGCTAATGGTAAAGGGACCTTGAACACCGGGGAGCTGTTTTTT. It is translated as CANGKGTLNTGELFF.

This clonotype came up many times. The gene calls are TRBV5-6 and TRBJ2-5; D may be TRBD1 or TRBD2 (5 bases each). V lost 1 base and J 5 bases, leaving 12 bases between the germline ends. Germline V gene data show CDR1 as SGHDT and CDR2 as YYEEEE. The CDR3 is 14 amino acids. The CDR3 here is CASSLYGGMETQYF. The CDR3 DNA reads as TGTGCCAGCAGCTTGTATGGGGGTATGGAGACCCAGTACTTC.

A few counts support this clonotype. This rearrangement joins TRBV12-3 or TRBV12-4 to TRBJ1-5; D unresolved. The V and J ends lost 3 bases and 1 base respectively, with 7 bases between them. The CDR3 totals 14 residues. The CDR3 protein is CASSFGSSNQPQHF. The CDR3 region has the DNA TGTGCCAGCAGTTTCGGGTCAAGCAATCAGCCCCAGCATTTT.

This clonotype has more than one count but fewer than ten. V gene TRBV7-2 combines with J gene TRBJ1-5; D perhaps matches TRBD1 (5 bases). This CDR3 spans 16 amino acids. V was trimmed by 4 bases and J by 7 bases, leaving 20 bases between them. The V gene's germline CDR1 is SGHTA and CDR2 FQGNSA. The CDR3 nucleotides are TGTGCCAGCAGCTCCCCCCTCTACGGGACGCGCCAGCCCCAGCATTTT. Its protein is CASSSPLYGTRQPQHF.

This clonotype turned up a few times. The rearrangement joins TRBV12-3 or TRBV12-4 to TRBJ1-6, with D hard to call. Between the trimmed V and J ends, which lost 7 bases and 7 bases, there was a span of 11 bases. CDR3 size: 13 residues. CDR3 bases: TGTGCCAGCAACGAGGGCGGGAATTCACCCCTCCACTTT. Encoded protein: CASNEGGNSPLHF.

This clonotype was detected ten times or more. V is TRBV29-1 and J is TRBJ2-2, with 9 positions matching TRBD2. CDR1 is SQVTM and CDR2 is ANQGSEA in the germline V gene. This CDR3 has 16 residues. V shed 6 bases, J shed 6 bases, and the junction held 14 bases outside the gene matches. The chain's CDR3 is CSVPEQGTSRAGELFF. DNA for the CDR3: TGCAGCGTACCCGAACAGGGGACTAGCAGGGCCGGGGAGCTGTTTTTT.

The chain carries TRBV15 and TRBJ2-1; D is ambiguous. Germline lookup yields CDR1 LNHNV and CDR2 YYDKDF (reference sequence). The V and J ends lost 7 bases and 3 bases respectively, with 7 bases between them. The CDR3 is 12 amino acids. The CDR3 spells CATTRNYNEQFF. CDR3 bases: TGTGCCACCACCAGGAACTACAATGAGCAGTTCTTC.

CDR3 region: CSAGRQGGDTQYF. The CDR3 DNA reads TGCAGTGCTGGACGACAGGGCGGGGATACGCAGTATTTT. The chain links TRBV20-1 to TRBJ2-3, with 7 bases that match TRBD1. The germline V gene has CDR1 DFQATT and CDR2 SNEGSKA (reference sequence). With V trimmed by 5 bases and J by 6 bases, 8 bases remained unmatched. The CDR3 length is 13 residues.

This clonotype was observed at least ten times. This chain joins TRBV15 and TRBJ2-1; 9 nucleotides line up with TRBD2. The V gene's germline CDR1 is LNHNV and CDR2 YYDKDF (reference sequence). J lost 3 bases, V lost 0 bases, and 9 bases had no gene match. CDR3 length equals 18 residues. The CDR3 reads CATSRETILAGNYNEQFF. The CDR3 DNA follows: TGTGCCACCAGCAGAGAGACGATCCTAGCGGGAAACTACAATGAGCAGTTCTTC.

This clonotype turned up a few times. The CDR3 DNA is TGCAGTGCTAGAGACTCAGCGGGAGGCTACGAGCAGTACTTC. Protein: CSARDSAGGYEQYF. The V call is TRBV20-1, the J call TRBJ2-7, with TRBD2 matching 9 bases. J lost 3 bases, V lost 0 bases, and 3 bases had no gene match. Germline V CDR1 and CDR2: DFQATT, SNEGSKA (reference sequence). This CDR3 contains 14 residues.

This clonotype has only a few counts. The chain employs TRBV5-1 and TRBJ1-1, with D possibly matching TRBD1 (6 bases). CDR1 is SGHRS, CDR2 YFSETQ, per germline. This CDR3 spans 15 amino acids. The V end lost 4 bases, the J end lost 3 bases, and 16 bases lay between the germline ends. CDR3 region: CASSPGPGADTEAFF. DNA of the CDR3: TGCGCCAGCAGCCCAGGCCCGGGGGCTGACACTGAAGCTTTCTTT.

The V and J genes are TRBV7-2 and TRBJ2-4; maybe TRBD2 (6 bases). CDR3 size: 14 residues. V lost 1 base and J 9 bases, leaving 13 bases between the germline ends. CDR1 is SGHTA and CDR2 is FQGNSA in the germline V gene. The CDR3 DNA reads as TGTGCCAGCAGCTTAGTTGTCGGCGGGGCCATTCAGTACTTC. It yields the protein CASSLVVGGAIQYF. The full variable domain, with the rest looked up from reference TRBV7-2 and TRBJ2-4, is GAGVSQSPSNKVTEKGKDVELRCDPISGHTALYWYRQSLGQGLEFLIYFQGNSAPDKSGLPSDRFSAERTGGSVSTLTIQRTQQEDSAVYLCASSLVVGGAIQYFGAGTRLSVL.

This clonotype was counted many times. J is TRBJ2-5 and V is TRBV10-3; 12 nucleotides line up with TRBD2. Germline values: CDR1 ENHRY, CDR2 SYGVKD. The CDR3 spans 14 residues. J was trimmed by 4 bases and V by 7 bases; bases with no gene match: 4. The CDR3 DNA follows: TGTGCCATCAAGGCGACTAGCGGGGGAGAGACCCAGTACTTC. The encoded protein is CAIKATSGGETQYF.

This clonotype was counted between two and nine times. The chain employs TRBV20-1 and TRBJ2-3, with D possibly matching TRBD1 (7 bases). CDR3 length: 14 residues. Trimming took 5 bases from V and 3 from J, leaving 15 bases between them. The germline CDR1 and CDR2 sequences are DFQATT and SNEGSKA (reference sequence). The CDR3 protein is CSAPDRAGTDTQYF. CDR3 coding DNA: TGCAGTGCTCCTGACAGGGCGGGGACAGATACGCAGTATTTT.

This clonotype was observed at least ten times. The V gene is TRBV12-3 or TRBV12-4, the J gene TRBJ1-3; D unclear. The CDR3 consists of 12 residues. V lost 6 bases to trimming and J lost 4 bases, with 7 bases between them. In nucleotides, the CDR3 is TGTGCCAGCAGGCCGCAAGGAAACACCATATATTTT. Its protein is CASRPQGNTIYF.